Described below is a single T cell receptor (beta chain) sequence and its context. What it binds is not known. Losses at the gene ends were 6 bases for V and 5 bases for J; bases not matched to a gene: 13. The CDR3 has 16 amino acids. Germline V gene data show CDR1 as MNHNS and CDR2 as SASEGT. MiXCR, run by TCRdb on the 5' RACE reads, gives a single entry per CDR3 protein. Among about 520,000 distinct CDR3 sequences listed, roughly a fifth were seen once. The sample comes from a study of identical twins. Overall study findings and caveats: Models came in too low on out-of-frame TCR alpha sharing in monozygotic twins. Not following the same donors, the study drew its conclusions from cross-sectional statistical analysis.

These data also featured in a second study, about T cells expressing NK-cell markers.

The TCR comes from a woman in her late teens or twenties in good health. Sequencing used CD4+ T cells sorted from blood. V usage is TRBV6-1 and J usage is TRBJ2-3, with 8 bases that match TRBD2. The CDR3: CASRAAKRERLDTQYF. The CDR3 DNA sequence: TGTGCCAGCAGAGCGGCAAAGCGGGAGAGGCTAGATACGCAGTATTTT.